A single sample is the source of the 29 T cell receptor beta chains below, sequenced in a study of T cells in Graves' hyperthyroidism and ophthalmopathy. Amplification of TCR beta CDR3 regions was performed using RNA transcripts as template. HTBI primers were the set used in a first-round RT-PCR of the TCR CDR3. TCRdb processed the multiplex PCR reads anew with MiXCR; each CDR3 protein has one entry. This sample has more than 500,000 distinct CDR3 sequences, with roughly 15% found just once. The sample taken for sequencing was blood. These receptors came from a woman aged 25 to 39 with Graves' hyperthyroidism.

Points on this clonotype: A much larger clonotype is one base distant, so this may be a read error. The chain is built from TRBV3-1 and TRBJ2-3; 11 positions agree with TRBD2. CDR1 and CDR2 from the germline V gene are LGHDT and YNNKEL (reference sequence). CDR3 length equals 17 residues. V lost 5 bases and J lost 4; bases outside the gene matches: 11. The CDR3 loop is CASSTRTSGWGADTQYF. In nucleotides, the CDR3 is TGTGCCAGCAGCACCCGGACTAGCGGGTGGGGCGCAGATACGCAGTATTTT.

This clonotype was recorded a few times. This rearrangement joins TRBV19 to TRBJ2-7, with 9 positions matching TRBD2. The germline V gene encodes CDR1 LNHDA and CDR2 SQIVND (reference sequence). V shed 5 bases, J shed 4 bases, and the junction held 6 bases outside the gene matches. CDR3 size: 14 residues. CDR3 DNA sequence: TGTGCCAGTAGTGTAGCGGGAGAAAGATACGAGCAGTACTTC. It is translated as CASSVAGERYEQYF.

J is TRBJ2-2 and V is TRBV2, with TRBD2 matching 13 bases. Germline V gene lookup returns CDR1 SNHLY and CDR2 FYNNEI. This CDR3 comprises 18 residues. Germline trimming cut 7 bases from V and 4 bases from J; bases unmatched to any gene: 12. CDR3 loop: CASMRGTSGIQSTGELFF. DNA of the CDR3: TGTGCCAGCATGAGGGGGACTAGCGGGATTCAGAGCACCGGGGAGCTGTTTTTT.

This clonotype was seen a handful of times. The rearrangement uses TRBV5-5 and TRBJ1-4; D possibly corresponds to TRBD1 (5 bases). Trimming stripped 0 bases from V and 6 bases from J, with 12 bases between. The CDR3 is 15 amino acids. Germline CDR1 reads SGHKS; CDR2 reads YYEKEE (reference sequence). CDR3 loop: CASSLGRGGYEKLFF. CDR3 nucleotide sequence: TGTGCCAGCAGCTTGGGACGCGGGGGGTATGAAAAACTGTTTTTT.

This clonotype appeared many times. The chain has TRBV7-2 and TRBJ2-3; tentatively, D is TRBD1 or TRBD2 (5 bases each). Germline V lookup: CDR1 SGHTA, CDR2 FQGNSA. There are 18 residues in the CDR3. V lost 2 bases and J 1 base, leaving 19 bases between the germline ends. The CDR3 here is CASSLQTRTGTGTDTQYF. CDR3 nucleotide sequence: TGTGCCAGCAGCTTACAAACAAGAACCGGGACCGGCACAGATACGCAGTATTTT.

V is TRBV20-1 and J is TRBJ2-2; D is ambiguous. Trimming took 6 bases from V and 5 from J, leaving 13 bases between them. Germline V gene data show CDR1 as DFQATT and CDR2 as SNEGSKA (reference sequence). CDR3 length: 13 residues. CDR3 loop: CSAPIAGTGELFF. The CDR3 bases are TGCAGTGCGCCGATCGCAGGAACCGGGGAGCTGTTTTTT.

This clonotype appeared a few times. V is TRBV4-1 and J is TRBJ2-1; the match to TRBD2 covers 10 bases. The CDR3 runs to 17 residues. V shed 3 bases and J 5 bases; nucleotides not matched to a gene: 10. The germline CDR1 and CDR2 sequences are MGHRA and YSYEKL. The DNA of the CDR3 is TGCGCCAGCAGCCATCCTGTAGCGGGAGGCCCCAACAATGAGCAGTTCTTC. It yields the protein CASSHPVAGGPNNEQFF.

This clonotype has a count of ten or more. V usage is TRBV20-1 and J usage is TRBJ2-3; D is unclear. The V and J ends lost 0 bases and 0 bases respectively, with 7 bases between them. CDR1 is DFQATT, CDR2 SNEGSKA, per germline (reference sequence). This CDR3 has 14 residues. CDR3 sequence: CSARDRESTDTQYF. In DNA form, the CDR3 reads TGCAGTGCTAGAGATCGCGAGAGCACAGATACGCAGTATTTT.

This clonotype appeared many times. The chain uses TRBV30 and TRBJ2-7; D not certain. Trimming removed 0 bases from V and 5 bases from J, with 11 bases in between. Germline CDR1 GTSNPN, CDR2 SVGIG (reference sequence). CDR3 length equals 13 residues. In DNA, the CDR3 is TGTGCCTGGAGTGTACGTCTAGATGACGAGCAGTACTTC. This encodes CAWSVRLDDEQYF.

This rearrangement joins TRBV13 to TRBJ2-3; 14 nucleotides line up with TRBD2. Trimming took 5 bases from V and 7 from J; bases not matched to a gene: 5. CDR3 length: 15 residues. Germline V gene lookup returns CDR1 PRHDT and CDR2 FYEKMQ (reference sequence). DNA of the CDR3: TGTGCCAGCAGCCGGGGGACTAGCGGGAGTAATACGCAGTATTTT. Protein product: CASSRGTSGSNTQYF.

This clonotype was detected ten times or more. This CDR3 is CASTPLGQINEQFF. The CDR3 bases are TGCGCCAGCACCCCTCTTGGACAGATCAATGAGCAGTTCTTC. The chain combines TRBV5-1 with TRBJ2-1, with D perhaps TRBD1 (6 bases). V gave up 6 bases and J gave up 6 bases, with 16 bases separating them. CDR1 SGHRS and CDR2 YFSETQ come from the germline V gene. This CDR3 region has 14 residues.

This clonotype was counted a few times. CDR3 sequence: CASSRLATNVHEQYF. For the CDR3, the DNA is TGTGCCAGCAGTCGACTAGCGACAAACGTGCACGAGCAGTACTTC. V and J are TRBV6-1 and TRBJ2-7, with 8 bases that match TRBD2. Germline loops: CDR1 MNHNS, CDR2 SASEGT. CDR3 length: 15 residues. J lost 5 bases, V lost 5 bases, and 11 bases had no gene match.

This clonotype was picked up many times. The V gene is TRBV2, the J gene TRBJ2-7, with 14 bases aligning to TRBD2. The CDR3 sequence is 15 residues long. CDR1 SNHLY and CDR2 FYNNEI come from the germline V gene. V trimming: 4 bases; J trimming: 7 bases; junction bases outside the gene matches: 6. The CDR3 coding sequence is TGTGCCAGCAGTGGACTAGCGGGAGGGCCGGGGGAGCAGTACTTC. Amino acids: CASSGLAGGPGEQYF.

In this sample, this clonotype turned up many times. This chain uses TRBV7-2 with TRBJ1-1; 7 bases are a match to TRBD1. This CDR3 contains 14 residues. V dropped 5 bases and J dropped 7; count of bases not matched to a gene: 10. Germline V gene lookup returns CDR1 SGHTA and CDR2 FQGNSA. The CDR3 DNA is TGTGCCAGCAGCGTGGGACAGAGCTACTATGAAGCTTTCTTT. Protein sequence: CASSVGQSYYEAFF.

The rearrangement joins TRBV16 to TRBJ1-2, with D unclear. This CDR3 region has 14 residues. The V gene's germline CDR1 is KGHSY and CDR2 FQNENV. The V end lost 4 bases, the J end lost 3 bases, and 12 bases lay between the germline ends. The CDR3, as DNA: TGTGCCAGCAGCCCAATCTTAGTAGACTATGGCTACACCTTC. Protein: CASSPILVDYGYTF.

This clonotype showed up just a few times. V and J are TRBV4-3 and TRBJ1-1; D is possibly TRBD1 (5 bases). This CDR3 comprises 14 residues. Trimming pared 0 bases from V and 10 bases from J, leaving 15 bases between. Germline CDR1 is LGHNA and CDR2 is YSLEER. CDR3 sequence: CASSQETRGMTAFF. CDR3 nucleotides: TGCGCCAGCAGCCAAGAGACCCGGGGGATGACAGCTTTCTTT.

In its sample, this clonotype was seen a few times. This chain links TRBV6-2 or TRBV6-3 with TRBJ1-2; D call uncertain. Trimming removed 2 bases from V and 4 bases from J, with 5 bases in between. The germline gives CDR1 MNHEY, CDR2 SVGEGT. The CDR3 runs 12 residues. The CDR3, as DNA: TGTGCCAGCAGTTACGACGGCTATGGCTACACCTTC. It specifies CASSYDGYGYTF.

This chain uses TRBV5-1 with TRBJ2-2, with D possibly matching TRBD1 (5 bases). The CDR3 is made up of 15 amino acids. Germline lookup yields CDR1 SGHRS and CDR2 YFSETQ. The germline V and J ends were trimmed by 0 bases and 5 bases, with 11 bases remaining between them. The CDR3 DNA is TGCGCCAGCAGCTTGGCCCCGGCAGGGACCGGGGAGCTGTTTTTT. It codes for CASSLAPAGTGELFF.

This clonotype has more than one count but fewer than ten. The rearrangement links TRBV4-1 to TRBJ2-4; TRBD1 matches at 11 bases. The germline V gene encodes CDR1 MGHRA and CDR2 YSYEKL. V dropped 2 bases and J dropped 3; count of bases not matched to a gene: 12. The length of the CDR3 is 19 residues. CDR3 sequence (DNA): TGCGCCAGCAGCCAAATCCTTTCGGACAGGGGGCCAGGCAAAAACATTCAGTACTTC. It yields the protein CASSQILSDRGPGKNIQYF.

This chain links TRBV24-1 with TRBJ1-2; D might be TRBD1 (5 bases). V dropped 8 bases and J dropped 5 bases, with 20 bases sitting between them. This CDR3 has 15 residues. Germline V CDR1 and CDR2: KGHDR, SFDVKD. The CDR3 nucleotides are TGTGCCACCACAACTGGGGCCCTTTCCTGTTATGGCTACACCTTC. Amino acids: CATTTGALSCYGYTF.

This clonotype occurred a few times. The chain uses TRBV7-9 and TRBJ2-5; D unclear. The CDR3 totals 14 residues. Germline V lookup: CDR1 SEHNR, CDR2 FQNEAQ (reference sequence). Trimming stripped 6 bases from V and 5 bases from J, with 16 bases between. CDR3 coding DNA: TGTGCCAGCAGTTCCGACACCTTCGGGGAGACCCAGTACTTC. It is translated as CASSSDTFGETQYF.

This clonotype appeared many times. The chain has TRBV20-1 and TRBJ2-3; 12 bases are a match to TRBD2. The ends lost 1 base at V and 4 bases at J; junction bases unmatched: 3. The germline gives CDR1 DFQATT, CDR2 SNEGSKA (reference sequence). This CDR3 is built from 15 residues. The CDR3 loop reads CSARGLAGVPDTQYF. The CDR3 DNA is TGCAGTGCTAGAGGACTAGCGGGAGTACCAGATACGCAGTATTTT.

This clonotype was observed at least ten times. The V call is TRBV6-1, the J call TRBJ2-7, with TRBD1 identical over 9 bases. Germline V gene sequence: CDR1 MNHNS, CDR2 SASEGT. This CDR3 has 16 residues. V gave up 1 base and J gave up 7 bases; unmatched junction bases: 11. The CDR3 here is CASSEEFWDRVWEQYF. CDR3 nucleotide sequence: TGTGCCAGCAGTGAAGAGTTTTGGGACAGGGTATGGGAGCAGTACTTC.

V gene TRBV2 combines with J gene TRBJ2-5; no firm D call. The CDR3 totals 17 residues. V was trimmed by 1 base and J by 0 bases, leaving 15 bases between them. Looked up from germline, CDR1 is SNHLY and CDR2 is FYNNEI. The DNA of the CDR3 is TGTGCCAGCAGTGAAGGGGCGTACGTAACGAACCAAGAGACCCAGTACTTC. Amino acids: CASSEGAYVTNQETQYF.

The sample holds many counts of this clonotype. This chain links TRBV28 with TRBJ2-6; D might be TRBD1 (5 bases). The V end was cut by 4 bases, the J end by 0 bases, with 7 bases between. The CDR3 contains 15 residues. CDR1 and CDR2 from the germline V gene are MDHEN and SYDVKM. The CDR3 reads CASSSRGSGANVLTF. DNA of the CDR3: TGTGCCAGCAGTTCAAGGGGCTCTGGGGCCAACGTCCTGACTTTC.

The chain recombines TRBV5-8 with TRBJ1-5, with 10 nucleotides matching TRBD1. The CDR3 loop spans 14 amino acids. V trimming: 4 bases; J trimming: 6 bases; junction bases outside the gene matches: 4. Germline CDR1 reads SGHTS; CDR2 reads YDEGEE. The DNA for the CDR3 is TGTGCCAGCAGCCAGGGGACAGGGGTTCAGCCCCAGCATTTT. Translation gives CASSQGTGVQPQHF.

This chain links TRBV9 with TRBJ2-1, with D possibly being TRBD2 (5 bases). The CDR3 is made up of 16 amino acids. Between the trimmed V and J ends, which lost 3 bases and 0 bases, there was a span of 13 bases. The germline V gene encodes CDR1 SGDLS and CDR2 YYNGEE. CDR3 amino acids: CASSAWTGSSYNEQFF. CDR3 DNA: TGTGCCAGCAGCGCCTGGACGGGGAGCTCCTACAATGAGCAGTTCTTC. Together with reference TRBV9 and TRBJ2-1, the CDR3 gives the full variable domain: DSGVTQTPKHLITATGQRVTLRCSPRSGDLSVYWYQQSLDQGLQFLIQYYNGEERAKGNILERFSAQQFPDLHSELNLSSLELGDSALYFCASSAWTGSSYNEQFFGPGTRLTVL.

There are a few counts of this clonotype. The J gene is TRBJ1-1, the V gene TRBV20-1; TRBD1 might be the D (5 bases). Trimming cost V 1 base and J 2 bases, with 11 bases left between them. CDR1 is DFQATT, CDR2 SNEGSKA, per germline (reference sequence). CDR3 size: 14 residues. The DNA for the CDR3 is TGCAGTGCTAGAGCGGCCGGGACTAACACTGAAGCTTTCTTT. It is translated as CSARAAGTNTEAFF.

In this sample, this clonotype turned up many times. The gene calls are TRBV29-1 and TRBJ2-1; D is unclear. The CDR3 runs 13 residues. With 0 bases removed from V and 9 bases from J, the gap between germline ends came to 12 bases. Per the germline V gene, CDR1 is SQVTM and CDR2 is ANQGSEA. CDR3 residues: CSVEDTAMSEQFF. In nucleotides, the CDR3 is TGCAGCGTTGAAGATACAGCCATGAGTGAGCAGTTCTTC.